The 32 T cell receptor beta chains below come from one sample, sequenced in a study of blood T cell repertoires in COVID-19. The method was immunoSEQ multiplex PCR; TCRdb's version includes in-frame clones alone and lacks a portion of them. The repertoire holds 200,000 or so clones, 84% seen once, with about 20% in the top ten. Material: peripheral blood. These receptors came from a human donor in a cohort sampled during active COVID-19.

V usage is TRBV11-2 and J usage is TRBJ1-2; 9 bases are shared with TRBD1. The CDR3 loop spans 16 amino acids. Germline CDR1 is SGHAT and CDR2 is FQNNGV. J was trimmed by 5 bases and V by 6 bases; bases with no gene match: 13. Written as DNA, the CDR3 is TGTGCCAGCAGTTACGCCGGGACAGGGAAATTATATGGCTACACCTTC. It translates to CASSYAGTGKLYGYTF.

This clone was counted a single time. The rearrangement links TRBV2 to TRBJ1-4; possible D gene TRBD1, 5 bases. This CDR3 has 12 residues. Germline CDR1 reads SNHLY; CDR2 reads FYNNEI. The CDR3 is CGGEDMGEKLFF. CDR3 bases: TGTGGCGGGGAGGACATGGGGGAAAAACTGTTTTTT.

The sample holds one count of this clone. The chain links TRBV9 to TRBJ1-6; maybe TRBD1 (5 bases). The CDR3 sequence is 13 residues long. The germline V and J ends were trimmed by 0 bases and 12 bases, with 10 bases remaining between them. The germline V gene encodes CDR1 SGDLS and CDR2 YYNGEE. The CDR3 loop reads CASSVGGRGPLHF. The CDR3 DNA follows: TGTGCCAGCAGCGTAGGTGGGAGGGGACCCCTCCACTTT.

This clone was seen a single time. This rearrangement joins TRBV5-1 to TRBJ2-1, with D possibly being TRBD2 (6 bases). Trimming stripped 7 bases from V and 0 bases from J, with 14 bases between. The CDR3 spans 15 residues. Germline V gene sequence: CDR1 SGHRS, CDR2 YFSETQ. The CDR3 DNA is TGCGCCAGCCGGGCTAGCGTTAGCTCCTACAATGAGCAGTTCTTC. Translated, it gives CASRASVSSYNEQFF.

This chain uses TRBV27 with TRBJ1-5; a possible D gene is TRBD1 (6 bases). CDR3 length: 14 residues. Looked up from germline, CDR1 is MNHEY and CDR2 is SMNVEV (reference sequence). V was pared by 2 bases and J by 6 bases, with 11 bases between. The CDR3: CASSLKGRGQPQHF. CDR3 sequence (DNA): TGTGCCAGCAGTTTAAAGGGCAGGGGTCAGCCCCAGCATTTT.

CDR3 residues: CASSHKLAGYTDTQYF. The CDR3 DNA is TGTGCCAGCAGCCACAAACTAGCGGGGTATACAGATACGCAGTATTTT. V gene TRBV3-1 (or the pseudogene TRBV3-2) combines with J gene TRBJ2-3, with 10 bases lining up with TRBD2. The V and J ends lost 3 bases and 3 bases, in that order; junction bases with no gene match: 6. Germline CDR1 reads LGHDT; CDR2 reads YNNKEL (reference sequence). The CDR3 has 16 residues.

This chain links TRBV3-1 (or the pseudogene TRBV3-2) with TRBJ2-3; possible D gene TRBD2, 5 bases. Germline CDR1 is LGHDT and CDR2 is YNNKEL (reference sequence). Deletions cut 1 base from V and 3 bases from J, with 11 bases between. This CDR3 region has 15 residues. The CDR3 reads CASSQGRWGTDTQYF. The CDR3 DNA is TGTGCCAGCAGCCAAGGGAGGTGGGGAACAGATACGCAGTATTTT.

This sequence joins TRBV11-3 and TRBJ1-1, with D hard to call. CDR3 length equals 14 residues. Per germline, CDR1 SGHNT and CDR2 YENEEA. Deletions cut 5 bases from V and 3 bases from J, with 13 bases between. For the CDR3, the DNA is TGTGCCAGCAGCGACAACCTTAGCGACACTGAAGCTTTCTTT. This encodes CASSDNLSDTEAFF. The full variable domain, rest sourced from reference TRBV11-3 and TRBJ1-1, is EAGVVQSPRYKIIEKKQPVAFWCNPISGHNTLYWYLQNLGQGPELLIRYENEEAVDDSQLPKDRFSAERLKGVDSTLKIQPAELGDSAVYLCASSDNLSDTEAFFGQGTRLTVV.

This chain links TRBV5-6 with TRBJ1-2, with TRBD1 identical over 8 bases. Germline CDR1 reads SGHDT; CDR2 reads YYEEEE. The CDR3 extends over 13 amino acids. Germline trimming cut 1 base from V and 7 bases from J; bases unmatched to any gene: 3. The CDR3 coding sequence is TGTGCCAGCAGCTTGCAGGGGGCGTCTGGCTACACCTTC. The encoded protein is CASSLQGASGYTF.

This clone was detected only a few times. The chain couples TRBV19 to TRBJ1-1, with D possibly matching TRBD1 (6 bases). The ends were cut back, 5 bases at V and 3 bases at J, with 13 bases in the middle. The CDR3 consists of 14 residues. Germline assignment: CDR1 LNHDA and CDR2 SQIVND (reference sequence). The CDR3 reads CASSLQGGHTEAFF. CDR3 nucleotide sequence: TGTGCCAGTAGTTTACAGGGAGGGCACACTGAAGCTTTCTTT.

The chain is built from TRBV7-8 and TRBJ2-3; TRBD2 matches at 11 bases. This CDR3 is 16 amino acids long. CDR1 and CDR2 from the germline V gene are SGHVS and FQNEAQ. The trim removed 5 bases at V and 2 bases at J, leaving 6 bases unmatched. The chain's CDR3 is CASSARTSGPTDTQYF. The CDR3 nucleotides read TGTGCCAGCAGCGCACGGACTAGCGGGCCCACAGATACGCAGTATTTT.

This chain uses TRBV5-1 with TRBJ2-5; D is unresolved. The CDR3 sequence is 13 residues long. V was clipped by 0 bases and J by 3 bases, with 6 bases between them. CDR1 and CDR2 from the germline V gene are SGHRS and YFSETQ. The CDR3 DNA reads TGCGCCAGCAGCTTGGTACCGGAAGAGACCCAGTACTTC. Residues: CASSLVPEETQYF.

The genes are TRBV18 and TRBJ1-2; no definite D call. CDR3 length: 14 residues. Germline CDR1 KGHSH, CDR2 LQKENI. V lost 3 bases and J lost 8, with 16 bases in between. The CDR3 protein is CASSPPTFRSGYTF. CDR3 nucleotide sequence: TGTGCCAGCTCACCGCCGACGTTCCGGAGCGGCTACACCTTC.

The rearrangement links TRBV10-1 to TRBJ1-5; the D is unclear. Germline V gives CDR1 WNHNN, CDR2 SYGVQD (reference sequence). The CDR3 runs to 11 residues. Trimming took 6 bases from V and 7 from J, leaving 7 bases between them. The CDR3 region is CASRLRQPQHF. For the CDR3, the DNA is TGCGCCAGCAGACTTAGACAGCCCCAGCATTTT.

This chain uses TRBV11-3 with TRBJ1-2; possibly TRBD1 for D (6 bases). Looked up from germline, CDR1 is SGHNT and CDR2 is YENEEA. The CDR3 totals 13 residues. The germline V and J ends were trimmed by 4 bases and 2 bases, with 8 bases remaining between them. The CDR3 is CASSYRENYGYTF. In DNA form, the CDR3 reads TGTGCCAGCAGCTACAGGGAAAACTATGGCTACACCTTC.

This clone turned up a few times. The gene calls are TRBV6-5 and TRBJ1-2; 10 bases line up with TRBD1. The CDR3 has 14 amino acids. J gave up 4 bases and V 9 bases, and 8 bases lay outside the gene matches. Germline V gene data show CDR1 as MNHEY and CDR2 as SVGAGI. The CDR3 loop is CASPTGGARYGYTF. The CDR3, as DNA: TGTGCCAGTCCGACAGGGGGCGCGCGCTATGGCTACACCTTC.

This chain uses TRBV5-4 with TRBJ1-2; 7 nucleotides match TRBD1. The CDR3 has 13 residues. CDR1 is SGHNT and CDR2 is YYREEE in the germline V gene (reference sequence). Unmatched junction bases numbered 6, after V lost 5 bases and J lost 5 bases. The DNA of the CDR3 is TGTGCCAGCAGTAAGACAGGGTTTTATGGCTACACCTTC. As protein: CASSKTGFYGYTF. Based on the CDR3 plus reference TRBV5-4 and TRBJ1-2, the full variable domain is ETGVTQSPTHLIKTRGQQVTLRCSSQSGHNTVSWYQQALGQGPQFIFQYYREEENGRGNFPPRFSGLQFPNYSSELNVNALELDDSALYLCASSKTGFYGYTFGSGTRLTVV.

The rearrangement links TRBV27 to TRBJ2-3; 10 nucleotides line up with TRBD2. CDR3 size: 19 residues. The germline V gene encodes CDR1 MNHEY and CDR2 SMNVEV (reference sequence). The trim removed 3 bases at V and 2 bases at J, leaving 14 bases unmatched. The CDR3 sequence is CASSFLKALAGGFTDTQYF. CDR3 DNA: TGTGCCAGCAGTTTCTTGAAAGCTTTAGCGGGGGGTTTCACAGATACGCAGTATTTT.

V usage is TRBV29-1 and J usage is TRBJ1-2; the match to TRBD1 covers 9 bases. The CDR3 is 14 amino acids. V trimming: 6 bases; J trimming: 4 bases; junction bases outside the gene matches: 9. Germline values: CDR1 SQVTM, CDR2 ANQGSEA. In nucleotides, the CDR3 is TGCAGCGTAGGCCGGGACAGGGATGTCTATGGCTACACCTTC. Residues: CSVGRDRDVYGYTF.

The chain uses TRBV9 and TRBJ1-5, with 7 bases matching TRBD1. The length of the CDR3 is 15 residues. Per the germline V gene, CDR1 is SGDLS and CDR2 is YYNGEE. After removal of 2 bases from V and 5 bases from J, the junction contained 7 bases not matched to a gene. The CDR3 sequence: CASSVGRGLDQPQHF. The DNA for the CDR3 is TGTGCCAGCAGCGTTGGAAGGGGGCTGGATCAGCCCCAGCATTTT.

This chain links TRBV3-1 (or the pseudogene TRBV3-2) with TRBJ2-2; 7 nucleotides line up with TRBD2. This CDR3 is 16 amino acids long. Germline trimming cut 5 bases from V and 0 bases from J; bases unmatched to any gene: 6. Germline V gene lookup returns CDR1 LGHDT and CDR2 YNNKEL (reference sequence). CDR3 loop: CASSSGLAANTGELFF. The CDR3 nucleotides are TGTGCCAGCAGCTCTGGGCTAGCGGCGAACACCGGGGAGCTGTTTTTT.

V and J are TRBV9 and TRBJ2-3, with TRBD1 matching 10 bases. V trimming: 3 bases; J trimming: 2 bases; junction bases outside the gene matches: 6. The CDR3 is 16 amino acids. Germline V gene data show CDR1 as SGDLS and CDR2 as YYNGEE. For the CDR3, the DNA is TGTGCCAGCAGCGCCTTGACAGGGGGCCTCACAGATACGCAGTATTTT. Its protein product is CASSALTGGLTDTQYF.

The chain carries TRBV7-9 and TRBJ2-2; TRBD2 is a possible D gene (5 bases). The CDR3 has 14 amino acids. Germline CDR1 and CDR2: SEHNR and FQNEAQ (reference sequence). V was clipped by 7 bases and J by 6 bases, with 15 bases between them. The CDR3 loop reads CASTEIRGSGELFF. CDR3 nucleotide sequence: TGTGCCAGCACCGAAATCCGGGGATCCGGGGAGCTGTTTTTT.

The V gene is TRBV27, the J gene TRBJ1-5; D remains ambiguous. The germline gives CDR1 MNHEY, CDR2 SMNVEV (reference sequence). The CDR3 runs to 15 residues. Trimming cost V 3 bases and J 2 bases, with 11 bases left between them. CDR3: CASSFRGWGNQPQHF. The DNA of the CDR3 is TGTGCCAGCAGTTTCCGGGGTTGGGGCAATCAGCCCCAGCATTTT.

J is TRBJ2-5 and V is TRBV7-8; possible D gene TRBD2, 6 bases. The CDR3 contains 13 residues. V was shortened by 4 bases and J by 12 bases, with 18 bases between the two germline ends. The germline V gene has CDR1 SGHVS and CDR2 FQNEAQ. CDR3 nucleotides: TGTGCCAGCAGCTCCCGGGGGTCCAGTGGGGAGTACTTC. Encoded protein: CASSSRGSSGEYF.

This rearrangement joins TRBV24-1 to TRBJ2-2; the D gene is possibly TRBD2 (5 bases). V lost 7 bases, J lost 0 bases, and 8 bases lay in between. The CDR3 covers 14 residues. Germline CDR1 reads KGHDR; CDR2 reads SFDVKD. The CDR3: CATRGSANTGELFF. The CDR3 DNA is TGTGCCACCAGGGGGAGCGCGAACACCGGGGAGCTGTTTTTT.

The CDR3 bases are TGCGCCAGCAGCTTGGCTGGGACTAGCGGGGCGAACACCGGGGAGCTGTTTTTT. It yields the protein CASSLAGTSGANTGELFF. The rearrangement joins TRBV5-1 to TRBJ2-2; 13 nucleotides match TRBD2. CDR1 is SGHRS, CDR2 YFSETQ, per germline. This CDR3 has 18 amino acids. J was trimmed by 0 bases and V by 0 bases; bases with no gene match: 2.

The chain recombines TRBV11-2 with TRBJ1-1; no firm D call. V was cut by 1 base and J by 1 base, with 22 bases left in between. Germline values: CDR1 SGHAT, CDR2 FQNNGV. The CDR3 runs to 19 residues. CDR3 region: CASSLAAWRSPWANTEAFF. Written as DNA, the CDR3 is TGTGCCAGCAGCTTAGCGGCCTGGAGGTCCCCATGGGCGAACACTGAAGCTTTCTTT.

The chain couples TRBV6-5 to TRBJ2-1, with D maybe TRBD2 (7 bases). The CDR3 consists of 16 residues. V was cut by 2 bases and J by 4 bases, with 15 bases left in between. Germline V gene lookup returns CDR1 MNHEY and CDR2 SVGAGI. The CDR3 DNA sequence: TGTGCCAGCAGTTACGGAGACGGGGGGCTATACAATGAGCAGTTCTTC. This translates into CASSYGDGGLYNEQFF.

This clone was observed a single time. This chain joins TRBV19 and TRBJ1-1; 7 bases line up with TRBD1. Germline CDR1 reads LNHDA; CDR2 reads SQIVND (reference sequence). CDR3 length equals 13 residues. V dropped 8 bases and J dropped 2; count of bases not matched to a gene: 5. CDR3 DNA sequence: TGTGCCAGTTCCGGGACAGATAACACTGAAGCTTTCTTT. Residues: CASSGTDNTEAFF. The variable domain in full, with the rest retrieved from reference TRBV19 and TRBJ1-1, is DGGITQSPKYLFRKEGQNVTLSCEQNLNHDAMYWYRQDPGQGLRLIYYSQIVNDFQKGDIAEGYSVSREKKESFPLTVTSAQKNPTAFYLCASSGTDNTEAFFGQGTRLTVV.

This sequence joins TRBV19 and TRBJ1-2, with D perhaps matching TRBD1 (6 bases). Germline CDR1 is LNHDA and CDR2 is SQIVND (reference sequence). The CDR3 length is 15 residues. V shed 4 bases and J shed 0 bases, with 12 bases lying between them. DNA of the CDR3: TGTGCCAGTAGTAGACGGACAGCTACTAACTATGGCTACACCTTC. It is translated as CASSRRTATNYGYTF.

The CDR3 DNA reads TGTGCCAGCAGATCAGCTAACTATGGCTACACCTTC. As protein: CASRSANYGYTF. The genes are TRBV28 and TRBJ1-2; D is unclear. The V gene's germline CDR1 is MDHEN and CDR2 SYDVKM. The CDR3 spans 12 residues. The V and J ends lost 6 bases and 0 bases respectively, with 5 bases between them.